Reported below is one T cell receptor (beta chain). There is no known antigen for this receptor. Base quality data are lacking; no much larger clone is found one base away. The data stem from a study of T cells after posttransplantation cyclophosphamide (dated by TCRdb to 2016 to 2017). With respect to the entire study: The study tracked T cell repertoire reconstitution by TRB sequencing after myeloablative bone marrow transplantation using posttransplantation cyclophosphamide as GVHD prophylaxis. Up to 3 additional blood samples from 2 to 5.2 years after transplant were also TRB-sequenced in 3 patients, as was pretransplant blood from a handful of patients. Because TRA and TRB clonality correlated tightly in 9 samples, the subsequent TCR analyses were limited to TRB only. TRB sequencing was performed on blood from all 35 or so PTCy patients with 1-year posttransplant specimens. Public TRB sequences were checked against a database of over 3,500 sequences associated with responses to pathogens, tumor antigens, self-antigens and alloantigens. Samples from some 32 PTCy-treated patients and fewer than 20 related bone marrow donors of those patients were subjected to antigen receptor sequencing.

Trimming at the junction amounts to 3 bases on V and 0 bases on J, and the germline ends lie 7 bases apart. Via the germline V gene, CDR1 is WSHSY and CDR2 SAAADI. Inclusive of the bounding cysteine and phenylalanine, the CDR3 is 14 residues long. The read is trimmed to its CDR3 DNA, 42 bases read in frame from base 1. TRB sequencing was run on genomic DNA with either the immunoSEQ assay at survey resolution or the hsTCRB kit. The paper's processing steps were these. The immunoSEQ software handled initial read processing, and the LymphoSeq R package was used for repertoire analyses. Clonality was computed as 1 minus normalized Shannon entropy, and a Gini coefficient was also calculated for each TRB dataset. Phenotypes of unsorted samples were inferred by mapping TRB sequences from sorted subsets of the recipient or donor onto unsorted samples of the same recipient. This is the immuneACCESS table as TCRdb keeps it, with only in-frame sequences that have V and J called. A part of the clones is gone; compared with another copy, unresolved V genes explain less than half, and the rest is unexplained. That table furnishes V, J and clone size, whereas the DNA furnished D and trimming. This sample lists about 20,000 clones; about nine tenths were detected once. Together, the top ten hold 5.5% to 7.5% of the sample.

The full study reports these points: Donor-recipient similarity was low at 1-2 months but increased during the first year, and donor CD8+ memory clones often dominated later blood repertoires. Across 45 patients, recipient CMV seropositivity and CMV reactivation were highly associated with TRB clonality; PTCy diversity was similar to CNI/methotrexate controls. The TRB repertoires of T cells infiltrating skin or the GI tract showed only limited overlap with the TRB repertoires found in blood.

The treatment or condition label for this specimen denotes: high-dose cyclophosphamide on days +3 and +4 as single-agent GVHD prophylaxis. For conditioning, the PTCy patients got busulfan and fludarabine, then a related or unrelated marrow graft, followed by cyclophosphamide on days +3 and +4. PTCy-treated patients came from a prospective multi-institutional clinical trial. Peripheral blood and bone marrow mononuclear cells were isolated by Ficoll-Hypaque density centrifugation and cryopreserved. This sequence originates from a female patient aged 35-55 years who received an allogeneic stem cell transplant from a related donor, was CMV-positive, and had no GVHD. Following transplantation, T cells from the graft donor may be among those present. The sequences come from PBMCs, collected after allogeneic stem cell transplant with posttransplant cyclophosphamide. The chain links TRBV10-2 with TRBJ2-3, with the D gene not clear enough to name. The CDR3 sequence is CASSDQASTDTQYF. The nucleotide sequence is TGCGCCAGCAGTGATCAGGCGAGCACAGATACGCAGTATTTT.